These T cell receptor beta chains were read from a single sample in a study of early stage breast cancer tumors. TCRdb's table, derived via immunoSEQ multiplex PCR, lists solely in-frame clones and lacks some. The table includes 1,900 or so clones, about 75% detected once. Sequencing was performed on normal breast tissue next to the tumor. The receptors come from a person aged 35 to 50 with breast cancer. CDR3s include the opening cysteine and the closing phenylalanine or tryptophan. The D gene is left open where the match is weak.

V gene,CDR3 length,D gene,J gene,CDR3 protein
TRBV10-3,20,TRBD2,TRBJ2-5,CAISDPDNPGTSYIGETQYF
TRBV5-5,14,NA,TRBJ2-3,CASSATRGGDTQYF
TRBV7-2,15,TRBD2,TRBJ2-2,CASSFSLAGTGELFF
TRBV28,13,TRBD2,TRBJ2-7,CASSFSGPYEQYF
TRBV28,16,TRBD1,TRBJ1-2,CASSHDRGNSNYGYTF
TRBV29-1,14,TRBD1,TRBJ1-1,CSVFPGGGLTEAFF
TRBV5-4,15,NA,TRBJ2-2,CASSLASPNTGELFF
TRBV7-6,15,TRBD1,TRBJ1-2,CASSLNRGGSYGYTF
TRBV2,14,TRBD1,TRBJ2-1,CASTIGTARTDQFF
TRBV7-6,13,NA,TRBJ1-2,CASSAVGGYGYTF
TRBV30,15,NA,TRBJ1-1,CAWSVKGVWGNEAFF
TRBV7-2,15,NA,TRBJ2-7,CASSLDTSRVTEQYF
TRBV11-3,15,TRBD1,TRBJ2-7,CASSLRGTGAYEQYF
TRBV15,13,NA,TRBJ1-3,CATSREFGNTIYF
TRBV28,14,TRBD1,TRBJ2-1,CASSLGTGTNEQFF